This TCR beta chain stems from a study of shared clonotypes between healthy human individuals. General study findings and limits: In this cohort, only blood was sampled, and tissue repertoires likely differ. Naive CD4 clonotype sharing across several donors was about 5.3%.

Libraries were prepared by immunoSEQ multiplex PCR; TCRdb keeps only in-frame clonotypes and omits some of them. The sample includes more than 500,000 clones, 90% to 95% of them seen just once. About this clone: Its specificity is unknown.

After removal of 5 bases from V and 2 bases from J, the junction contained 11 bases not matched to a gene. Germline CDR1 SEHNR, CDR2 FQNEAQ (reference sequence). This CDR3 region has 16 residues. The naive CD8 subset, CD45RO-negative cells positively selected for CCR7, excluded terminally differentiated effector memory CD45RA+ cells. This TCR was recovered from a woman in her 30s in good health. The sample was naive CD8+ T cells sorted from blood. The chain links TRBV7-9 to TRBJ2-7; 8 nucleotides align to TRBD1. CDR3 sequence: CASSLRTGKGPYEQYF. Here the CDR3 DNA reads TGTGCCAGCAGCCTTCGGACAGGGAAAGGACCCTACGAGCAGTACTTC.